This record looks at one T cell receptor beta chain sequence and its context. Data came from immunoSEQ multiplex PCR; TCRdb stores just in-frame clones and leaves some out. The sample records around 70,000 clones, more than 75% being singletons. This sample is drawn from a study of T cell changes during pregnancy in multiple sclerosis. Germline V gives CDR1 LGHNT, CDR2 FRNRAP. The CDR3 consists of 13 residues. V lost 1 base and J lost 1, with 4 bases in between. This sample comprised peripheral blood, obtained in the third trimester of pregnancy. This sequence was found in a female donor with multiple sclerosis, enrolled in a pregnancy study. The J gene is TRBJ2-5, the V gene TRBV12-5, with D hard to call. CDR3 bases: TGTGCTAGTGGTTTGGGGCCCCAAGAGACCCAGTACTTC. It is translated as CASGLGPQETQYF.